These 22 T cell receptor beta chains originate from one sample sequenced in a study of cytomegalovirus exposure and HLA in healthy donors. The PCR had 60 Vbeta and 13 Jbeta primers. Only in-frame clones appear in the TCRdb table, and some are missing; sequencing was by immunoSEQ multiplex PCR. The sample yields 100,000 to 120,000 clones, roughly an eighth seen once. The sample consisted of PBMCs. Source of these receptors: a man in his forties or fifties in good health and CMV-seropositive.

This clone was seen more than once but under ten times. This chain links TRBV11-2 with TRBJ1-4; D is undetermined. Trimming cost V 0 bases and J 4 bases, with 9 bases left between them. Germline CDR1 SGHAT, CDR2 FQNNGV. CDR3 length: 15 amino acids. This chain's CDR3 is CASSLDPGINEKLFF. The DNA for the CDR3 is TGTGCCAGCAGCTTAGATCCCGGGATTAATGAAAAACTGTTTTTT.

This clone has more than one count but fewer than ten. CDR3 coding DNA: TGTGCCACCAGCTCCCACAGGGACTCGGGGGGTTTCTTT. Residues: CATSSHRDSGGFF. The J gene is TRBJ1-1, the V gene TRBV15; TRBD1 is a possible D gene (6 bases). V lost 5 bases to trimming and J lost 13 bases, with 20 bases between them. The CDR3 runs to 13 residues. Germline CDR1 LNHNV, CDR2 YYDKDF (reference sequence).

This clone was observed a handful of times. The chain has TRBV5-1 and TRBJ2-3; 12 nucleotides agree with TRBD2. V was clipped by 6 bases and J by 5 bases; unmatched bases: 4. This CDR3 is built from 14 residues. CDR1 is SGHRS, CDR2 YFSETQ, per germline. The CDR3 nucleotides are TGCGCCAGCAATCCGGGACTAGCGGGAGATACGCAGTATTTT. Amino acid sequence: CASNPGLAGDTQYF.

This clone has a handful of counts. The J gene is TRBJ2-7, the V gene TRBV30; TRBD2 matches at 15 bases. V was clipped by 8 bases and J by 1 base; unmatched bases: 24. The germline V gene encodes CDR1 GTSNPN and CDR2 SVGIG (reference sequence). The CDR3 contains 21 residues. The DNA for the CDR3 is TGTGCCCCCGAAGGTGGGACAGGGACTAGCGGGAGGCACCTTATTTCCTACGAGCAGTACTTC. Protein product: CAPEGGTGTSGRHLISYEQYF.

In its sample, this clone was seen a few times. This chain connects TRBV11-2 to TRBJ1-2, with D uncertain. This CDR3 region has 14 residues. V lost 5 bases and J lost 3, with 13 bases in between. Per the germline V gene, CDR1 is SGHAT and CDR2 is FQNNGV. The CDR3 region is CASSQVDSHYGYTF. CDR3 coding DNA: TGTGCCAGCAGCCAAGTCGACTCCCACTATGGCTACACCTTC.

This clone appeared a few times. The chain has TRBV6-5 and TRBJ1-1; 7 bases are a match to TRBD1. Germline-derived CDR1 and CDR2 are MNHEY and SVGAGI. The CDR3 totals 15 residues. Losses at the gene ends were 4 bases for V and 4 bases for J; bases not matched to a gene: 9. This CDR3 is CASSSAGAGGTEAFF. The CDR3 bases are TGTGCCAGCAGTTCGGCAGGGGCAGGGGGCACTGAAGCTTTCTTT.

The V gene is TRBV5-4, the J gene TRBJ1-2, with TRBD1 matching 7 bases. Germline V lookup: CDR1 SGHNT, CDR2 YYREEE (reference sequence). This CDR3 is 15 amino acids long. The trim removed 1 base at V and 7 bases at J, leaving 10 bases unmatched. CDR3 sequence reads: CASSLYETGYTGYTF. The CDR3 nucleotides are TGTGCCAGCAGCTTGTATGAGACAGGGTATACTGGCTACACCTTC.

This clone was found a few times. The chain joins TRBV5-4 to TRBJ2-2; TRBD2 is a possible D gene (6 bases). Germline-derived CDR1 and CDR2 are SGHNT and YYREEE (reference sequence). The CDR3 has 16 residues. The V end lost 1 base, the J end lost 3 bases, and 13 bases lay between the germline ends. The DNA for the CDR3 is TGTGCCAGCAGCTTGACATTGGGACTGGACACCGGGGAGCTGTTTTTT. Protein product: CASSLTLGLDTGELFF.

The J gene is TRBJ1-2, the V gene TRBV19; tentatively, D is TRBD1 (5 bases). Germline V lookup: CDR1 LNHDA, CDR2 SQIVND (reference sequence). The CDR3 has 16 amino acids. Trimming pared 3 bases from V and 0 bases from J, leaving 14 bases between. The CDR3 reads CASSIATAITNYGYTF. CDR3 in DNA: TGTGCCAGTAGTATTGCGACAGCGATAACTAACTATGGCTACACCTTC.

This clone was picked up a small number of times. The genes are TRBV30 and TRBJ2-3, with 8 positions matching TRBD2. Germline trimming cut 1 base from V and 9 bases from J; bases unmatched to any gene: 9. This CDR3 region has 14 residues. Germline assignment: CDR1 GTSNPN and CDR2 SVGIG (reference sequence). The CDR3 sequence is CAWSAGRAFATQYF. The CDR3, as DNA: TGTGCCTGGAGTGCCGGGAGGGCCTTTGCCACGCAGTATTTT.

This clone turned up a few times. The chain recombines TRBV4-1 with TRBJ2-1, with D possibly matching TRBD2 (5 bases). The ends were cut back, 2 bases at V and 6 bases at J, with 17 bases in the middle. Germline V gives CDR1 MGHRA, CDR2 YSYEKL. The length of the CDR3 is 16 residues. CDR3 protein: CASSQLRVSSGNEQFF. The CDR3 DNA reads as TGCGCCAGCAGCCAATTGAGGGTCTCCTCGGGCAATGAGCAGTTCTTC.

V is TRBV7-9 and J is TRBJ2-7; possible D gene TRBD2, 5 bases. Germline values: CDR1 SEHNR, CDR2 FQNEAQ (reference sequence). V shed 5 bases and J shed 0 bases, with 8 bases lying between them. CDR3 length: 13 residues. For the CDR3, the DNA is TGTGCCAGCAGCCGGGGTCTCTCCTACGAGCAGTACTTC. Translation: CASSRGLSYEQYF.

This clone occurred a few times. This sequence joins TRBV19 and TRBJ2-5, with D perhaps TRBD1 (5 bases). The CDR3 has 13 amino acids. CDR1 and CDR2 from the germline V gene are LNHDA and SQIVND (reference sequence). Deletions cut 5 bases from V and 1 base from J, with 8 bases between. CDR3 in DNA: TGTGCCAGTAGTTCGCAGGGCCAAGAGACCCAGTACTTC. Protein sequence: CASSSQGQETQYF. Variable domain in full (rest from reference TRBV19 and TRBJ2-5): DGGITQSPKYLFRKEGQNVTLSCEQNLNHDAMYWYRQDPGQGLRLIYYSQIVNDFQKGDIAEGYSVSREKKESFPLTVTSAQKNPTAFYLCASSSQGQETQYFGPGTRLLVL.

This clone was detected a few times. The chain has TRBV11-2 and TRBJ1-5, with 8 bases aligning to TRBD1. CDR1 is SGHAT and CDR2 is FQNNGV in the germline V gene. The CDR3 covers 14 residues. The ends lost 4 bases at V and 6 bases at J; junction bases unmatched: 5. The CDR3 sequence is CASSSSGGGQPQHF. CDR3 nucleotide sequence: TGTGCCAGCAGCTCATCAGGGGGCGGTCAGCCCCAGCATTTT.

This chain connects TRBV19 to TRBJ2-7, with D unclear. The CDR3 is 13 amino acids. V was shortened by 2 bases and J by 4 bases, with 9 bases between the two germline ends. The germline V gene encodes CDR1 LNHDA and CDR2 SQIVND (reference sequence). In DNA form, the CDR3 reads TGTGCCAGTAGTATATCAAGCCGATACGAGCAGTACTTC. Translated: CASSISSRYEQYF.

This clone was detected a few times. This chain connects TRBV5-1 to TRBJ2-1; TRBD2 agrees at 8 bases. V lost 1 base and J lost 8; bases outside the gene matches: 5. From germline, CDR1 is SGHRS and CDR2 YFSETQ. This CDR3 spans 14 amino acids. The CDR3 region is CASSLQLAVYEQFF. CDR3 coding DNA: TGCGCCAGCAGCTTGCAACTAGCGGTGTATGAGCAGTTCTTC. The whole variable domain, filled in from reference TRBV5-1 and TRBJ2-1, reads KAGVTQTPRYLIKTRGQQVTLSCSPISGHRSVSWYQQTPGQGLQFLFEYFSETQRNKGNFPGRFSGRQFSNSRSEMNVSTLELGDSALYLCASSLQLAVYEQFFGPGTRLTVL.

The V and J genes are TRBV7-8 and TRBJ1-1; a weak D match, TRBD1 (6 bases). CDR1 SGHVS and CDR2 FQNEAQ come from the germline V gene. Trimming cost V 5 bases and J 6 bases, with 19 bases left between them. The CDR3 is made up of 15 amino acids. The CDR3 DNA reads TGTGCCAGCAGCCACGGACCCAGGGGCGTCGCTGAAGCTTTCTTT. This gives the protein CASSHGPRGVAEAFF. The whole variable domain, remainder taken from reference TRBV7-8 and TRBJ1-1, is GAGVSQSPRYKVAKRGQDVALRCDPISGHVSLFWYQQALGQGPEFLTYFQNEAQLDKSGLPSDRFFAERPEGSVSTLKIQRTQQEDSAVYLCASSHGPRGVAEAFFGQGTRLTVV.

The chain combines TRBV28 with TRBJ1-2; D gene uncertain. V was trimmed by 6 bases and J by 0 bases, leaving 5 bases between them. Germline V lookup: CDR1 MDHEN, CDR2 SYDVKM. CDR3 length: 12 amino acids. CDR3 in amino acids: CASSLPNYGYTF. The DNA of the CDR3 is TGTGCCAGCAGCCTTCCTAACTATGGCTACACCTTC.

DNA of the CDR3: TGTGCCAGTAGTATCGGCCTAGCGGACACCATATATTTT. It encodes CASSIGLADTIYF. The chain employs TRBV19 and TRBJ1-3; D remains unclear. This CDR3 contains 13 residues. Trimming left V 3 bases short and J 8 bases short, with 11 bases between. The germline V gene encodes CDR1 LNHDA and CDR2 SQIVND (reference sequence).

This clone was seen a few times. The V and J genes are TRBV5-6 and TRBJ1-1; D unclear. Germline V gene lookup returns CDR1 SGHDT and CDR2 YYEEEE. This CDR3 contains 15 residues. V was shortened by 4 bases and J by 0 bases, with 13 bases between the two germline ends. This chain's CDR3 is CASSRRVTVNTEAFF. As DNA, the CDR3 is TGTGCCAGCAGCCGGCGGGTAACTGTGAACACTGAAGCTTTCTTT.

Concerning this clone: Other nucleotide sequences in the sample specify the same CDR3. The chain links TRBV6-6 to TRBJ1-1, with D unclear. Between the trimmed V and J ends, which lost 7 bases and 6 bases, there was a span of 15 bases. CDR3 length: 13 amino acids. CDR1 and CDR2 from the germline V gene are MNHNY and SVGAGI (reference sequence). The chain's CDR3 is CASTERPEAEAFF. CDR3 in DNA: TGTGCCAGCACCGAAAGGCCCGAGGCTGAAGCTTTCTTT.

This clone was counted only a few times. The chain combines TRBV29-1 with TRBJ2-7; 7 bases map to TRBD2. The CDR3 runs to 15 residues. The J segment lost 3 bases and the V segment lost 7 bases, leaving 15 bases of the junction unmatched. Germline V gives CDR1 SQVTM, CDR2 ANQGSEA. The CDR3: CSAGGRGRSLYEQYF. For the CDR3, the DNA is TGCAGCGCGGGGGGACGGGGGAGGTCCCTCTACGAGCAGTACTTC.